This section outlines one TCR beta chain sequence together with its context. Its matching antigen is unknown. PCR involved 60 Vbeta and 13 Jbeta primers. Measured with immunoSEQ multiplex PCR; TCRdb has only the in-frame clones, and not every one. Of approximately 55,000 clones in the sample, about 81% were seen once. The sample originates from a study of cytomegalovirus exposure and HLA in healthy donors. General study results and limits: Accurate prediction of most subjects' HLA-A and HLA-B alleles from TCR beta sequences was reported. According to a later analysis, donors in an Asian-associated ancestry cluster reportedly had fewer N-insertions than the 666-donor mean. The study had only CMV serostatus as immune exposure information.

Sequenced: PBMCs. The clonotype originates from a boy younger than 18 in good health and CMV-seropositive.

CDR3 sequence (DNA): TGTGCTAGTGGTCAGCAGGGGACGCCCTACAATGAGCAGTTCTTC. Translated: CASGQQGTPYNEQFF. The chain has TRBV12-5 and TRBJ2-1; D might be TRBD1 (6 bases). Germline lookup yields CDR1 LGHNT and CDR2 FRNRAP. V was trimmed by 5 bases and J by 2 bases, leaving 13 bases between them. This CDR3 contains 15 residues.